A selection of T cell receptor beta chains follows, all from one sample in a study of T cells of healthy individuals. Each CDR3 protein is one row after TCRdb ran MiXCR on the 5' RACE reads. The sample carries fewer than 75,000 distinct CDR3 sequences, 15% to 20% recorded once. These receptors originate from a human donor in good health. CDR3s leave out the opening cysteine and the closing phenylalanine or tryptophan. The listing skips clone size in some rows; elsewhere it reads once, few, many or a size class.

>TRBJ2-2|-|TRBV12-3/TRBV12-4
ASSPRTSRELF
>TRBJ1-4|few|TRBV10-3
AISESSQATNEKLF
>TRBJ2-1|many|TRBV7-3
ASSTNNEQF
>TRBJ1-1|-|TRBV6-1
ASIPRNTEAF
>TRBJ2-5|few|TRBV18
ASSPPYDGWAGETQY
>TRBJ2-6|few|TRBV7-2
ASSLGSRVSGANVLT
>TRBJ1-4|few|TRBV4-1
ASSQLNLAQREKLF
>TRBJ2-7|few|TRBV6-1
ASSARTGEAYEQY
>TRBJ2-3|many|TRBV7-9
ASDDPTDTQY
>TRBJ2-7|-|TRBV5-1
ASSLARVESYEQY
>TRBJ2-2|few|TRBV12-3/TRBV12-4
ASNIQGYNTGELF
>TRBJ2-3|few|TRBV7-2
ASSSRLAGGSDTQY
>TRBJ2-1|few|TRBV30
ASQGSSGGSYNEQF
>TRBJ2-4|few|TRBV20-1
SARAEGGGDIQY
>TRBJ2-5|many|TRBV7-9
ASSLGLAGGPRRETQY
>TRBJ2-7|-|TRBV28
ASTLSPGQGYEQY
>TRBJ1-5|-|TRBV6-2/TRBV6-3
ASSWVGVDSNQPQN
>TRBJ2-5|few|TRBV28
ASSVAVETQY
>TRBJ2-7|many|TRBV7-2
ASSTNRNEQY
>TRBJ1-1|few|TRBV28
ASRPVVRTTEAF
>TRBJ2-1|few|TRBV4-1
ASSQEIGPYNEQF
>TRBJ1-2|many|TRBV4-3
ASSQNLGRGPQGYT
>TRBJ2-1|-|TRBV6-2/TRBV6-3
ASRPETGTSSYNEQF
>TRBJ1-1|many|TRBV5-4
ATYTGTTEAF
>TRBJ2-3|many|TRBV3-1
ASSQPGLGGRGSTDTQY
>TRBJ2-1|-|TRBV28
ASSLAAAGGLRSYNEQF
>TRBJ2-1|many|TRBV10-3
AISENGDNEQF
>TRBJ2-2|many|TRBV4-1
ASSPPNLGAFGELF
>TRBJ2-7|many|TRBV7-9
ASRRDGSYEQY
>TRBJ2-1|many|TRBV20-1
SVRDTSPNEQF
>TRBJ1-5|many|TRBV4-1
ASSQDQESNQPQH
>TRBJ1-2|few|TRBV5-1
ASSSRGTVYGYT
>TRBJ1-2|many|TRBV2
ASLRVWRHNGYT
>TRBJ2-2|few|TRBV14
ASSNHLQGNTGELF
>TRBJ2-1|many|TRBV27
ASSLRVRTGNNEQF
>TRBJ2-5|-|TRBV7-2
ASSSTSWETQY
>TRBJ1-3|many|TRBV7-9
AARRSSGNTIY
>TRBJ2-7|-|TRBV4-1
ASSQVKGALYEQY